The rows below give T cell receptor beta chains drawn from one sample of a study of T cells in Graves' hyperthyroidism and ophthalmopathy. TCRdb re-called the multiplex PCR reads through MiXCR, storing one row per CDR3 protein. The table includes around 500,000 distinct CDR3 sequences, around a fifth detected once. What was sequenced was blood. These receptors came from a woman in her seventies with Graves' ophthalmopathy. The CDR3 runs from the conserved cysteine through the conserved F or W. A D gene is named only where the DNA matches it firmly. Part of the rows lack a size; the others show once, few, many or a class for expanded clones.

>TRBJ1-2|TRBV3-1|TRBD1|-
CASSQGTGSISYGYTF
TGTGCCAGCAGCCAAGGGACAGGGTCCATATCTTATGGCTACACCTTC
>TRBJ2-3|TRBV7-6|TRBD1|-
CATRYAPGQGADTQYF
TGTGCTACTAGATACGCACCGGGACAGGGGGCAGATACGCAGTATTTT
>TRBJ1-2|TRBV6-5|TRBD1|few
CASSYVRQGASGYTF
TGTGCCAGCAGTTACGTTCGACAGGGGGCCTCTGGCTACACCTTC
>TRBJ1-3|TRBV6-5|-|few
CASSYIGSGNTIYF
TGTGCCAGCAGTTACATTGGGTCTGGAAACACCATATATTTT
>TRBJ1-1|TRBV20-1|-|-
CSAPRPSNTEAFF
TGCAGTGCTCCCAGACCGTCGAACACTGAAGCTTTCTTT
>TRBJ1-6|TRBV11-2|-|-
CASSSRAQGASYNSPLHF
TGTGCCAGCAGCTCCCGGGCCCAAGGGGCCTCCTATAATTCACCCCTCCACTTT
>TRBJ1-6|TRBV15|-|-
CATSRNVGASNSPLHF
TGTGCCACCAGCAGGAATGTGGGGGCCTCTAATTCACCCCTCCACTTT
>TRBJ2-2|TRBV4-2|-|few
CASSQDYAGELFF
TGTGCCAGCAGCCAAGATTATGCCGGGGAGCTGTTTTTT
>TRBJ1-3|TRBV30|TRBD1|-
CAWSLQGPGNTIYF
TGTGCCTGGAGTCTACAGGGGCCTGGAAACACCATATATTTT
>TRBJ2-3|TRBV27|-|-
CASSLYSLDTQYF
TGTGCCAGCAGCCTCTACTCACTAGATACGCAGTATTTT
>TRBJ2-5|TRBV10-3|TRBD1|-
CAISEPPRGETQYF
TGTGCCATCAGTGAGCCCCCCAGGGGGGAGACCCAGTACTTC
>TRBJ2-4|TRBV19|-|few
CASSYSKNIQYF
TGTGCCAGTAGCTACAGTAAAAACATTCAGTACTTC
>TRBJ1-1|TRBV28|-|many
CASTQGIRGTEAFF
TGTGCCAGCACCCAGGGAATTCGCGGCACTGAAGCTTTCTTT
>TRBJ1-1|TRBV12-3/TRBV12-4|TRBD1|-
CASSISGQDFEAFF
TGTGCCAGCTCAATTTCGGGACAGGACTTTGAAGCTTTCTTT
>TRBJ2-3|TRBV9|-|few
CASSVAPTTDTQYF
TGTGCCAGCAGCGTAGCCCCTACCACAGATACGCAGTATTTT
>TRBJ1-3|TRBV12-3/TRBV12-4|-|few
CASRLMGGLGSGNTIYF
TGTGCCAGCAGACTTATGGGGGGCCTCGGCTCTGGAAACACCATATATTTT
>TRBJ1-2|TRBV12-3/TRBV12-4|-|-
CASSLWPRGYTF
TGTGCCAGCAGTTTATGGCCGAGGGGCTACACCTTC
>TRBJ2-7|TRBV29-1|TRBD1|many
CSVEDQWTGDREQYF
TGCAGCGTTGAAGATCAGTGGACAGGGGATCGGGAGCAGTACTTC
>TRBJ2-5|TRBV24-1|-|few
CATSDSGTGSLETQYF
TGTGCCACCAGTGATTCCGGGACGGGAAGTCTGGAGACCCAGTACTTC
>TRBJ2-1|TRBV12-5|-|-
CASGYTTGYNEQFF
TGTGCTAGTGGTTACACGACGGGATACAATGAGCAGTTCTTC
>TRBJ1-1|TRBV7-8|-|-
CASSLGGGANAEAFF
TGTGCCAGCAGCCTCGGGGGGGGGGCGAACGCTGAAGCTTTCTTT
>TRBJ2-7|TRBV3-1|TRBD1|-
CASSPLGDRGSEQYF
TGTGCCAGCAGCCCCTTGGGGGACAGGGGTTCCGAGCAGTACTTC
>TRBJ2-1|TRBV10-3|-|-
CAISESRGEQFF
TGTGCCATCAGTGAGTCTCGCGGTGAGCAGTTCTTC
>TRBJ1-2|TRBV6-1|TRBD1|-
CASSFFGTGSGYTF
TGTGCCAGCAGTTTCTTTGGGACAGGGTCGGGCTACACCTTC
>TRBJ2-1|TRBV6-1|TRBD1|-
CASRPGTGPPGEQFF
TGTGCCAGCAGACCCGGGACAGGGCCGCCCGGTGAGCAGTTCTTC
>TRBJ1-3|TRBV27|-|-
CASSLSGPYSGNTIYF
TGTGCCAGCAGTTTATCCGGCCCCTACTCTGGAAACACCATATATTTT
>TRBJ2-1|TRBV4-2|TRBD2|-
CASSQETSGRSPEQFF
TGTGCCAGCAGCCAAGAGACTAGCGGGAGATCCCCGGAGCAGTTCTTC
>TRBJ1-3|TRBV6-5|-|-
CASSYSLSGAQGNTIYF
TGTGCCAGCAGTTACTCATTATCGGGGGCGCAGGGAAACACCATATATTTT
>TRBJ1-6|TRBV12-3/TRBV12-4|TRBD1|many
CASRDWGQGGNSPLHF
TGTGCCAGCAGAGACTGGGGACAGGGTGGTAATTCACCCCTCCACTTT
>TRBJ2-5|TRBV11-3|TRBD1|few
CASSERTGTEETQYF
TGTGCCAGCAGCGAACGGACAGGGACGGAAGAGACCCAGTACTTC
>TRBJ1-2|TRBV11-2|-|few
CASSLESGRVIRYTF
TGTGCCAGCAGCTTAGAGTCGGGCAGGGTCATACGCTACACCTTC
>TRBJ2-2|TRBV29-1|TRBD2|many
CSVQTSGNTGELFF
TGCAGCGTCCAGACTAGCGGGAACACCGGGGAGCTGTTTTTT